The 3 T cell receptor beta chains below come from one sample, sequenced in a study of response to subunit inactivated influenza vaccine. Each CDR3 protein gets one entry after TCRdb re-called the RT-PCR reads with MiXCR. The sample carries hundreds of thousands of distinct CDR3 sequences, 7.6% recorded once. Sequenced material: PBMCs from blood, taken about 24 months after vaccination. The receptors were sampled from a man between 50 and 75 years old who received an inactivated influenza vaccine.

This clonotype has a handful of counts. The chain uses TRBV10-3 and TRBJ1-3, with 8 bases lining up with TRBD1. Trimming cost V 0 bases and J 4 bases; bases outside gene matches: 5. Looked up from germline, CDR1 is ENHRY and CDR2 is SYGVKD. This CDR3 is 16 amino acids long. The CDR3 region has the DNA TGTGCCATCAGTGAGTCTTCAGGGGGCAGAGGAAACACCATATATTTT. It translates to CAISESSGGRGNTIYF.

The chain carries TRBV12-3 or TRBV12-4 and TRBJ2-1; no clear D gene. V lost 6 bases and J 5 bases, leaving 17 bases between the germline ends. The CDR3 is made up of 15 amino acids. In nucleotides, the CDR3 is TGTGCCAGCAGCCCCGACGCCCCAAGGAACAATGAGCAGTTCTTC. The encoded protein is CASSPDAPRNNEQFF.

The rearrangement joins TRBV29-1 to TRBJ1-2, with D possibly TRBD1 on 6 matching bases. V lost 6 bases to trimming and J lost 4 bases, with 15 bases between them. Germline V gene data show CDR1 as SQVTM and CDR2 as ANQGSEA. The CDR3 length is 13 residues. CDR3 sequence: CSVIDRPSYGYTF. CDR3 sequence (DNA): TGCAGCGTGATAGACAGGCCAAGCTATGGCTACACCTTC. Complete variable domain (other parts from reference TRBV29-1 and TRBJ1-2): SAVISQKPSRDICQRGTSLTIQCQVDSQVTMMFWYRQQPGQSLTLIATANQGSEATYESGFVIDKFPISRPNLTFSTLTVSNMSPEDSSIYLCSVIDRPSYGYTFGSGTRLTVV.